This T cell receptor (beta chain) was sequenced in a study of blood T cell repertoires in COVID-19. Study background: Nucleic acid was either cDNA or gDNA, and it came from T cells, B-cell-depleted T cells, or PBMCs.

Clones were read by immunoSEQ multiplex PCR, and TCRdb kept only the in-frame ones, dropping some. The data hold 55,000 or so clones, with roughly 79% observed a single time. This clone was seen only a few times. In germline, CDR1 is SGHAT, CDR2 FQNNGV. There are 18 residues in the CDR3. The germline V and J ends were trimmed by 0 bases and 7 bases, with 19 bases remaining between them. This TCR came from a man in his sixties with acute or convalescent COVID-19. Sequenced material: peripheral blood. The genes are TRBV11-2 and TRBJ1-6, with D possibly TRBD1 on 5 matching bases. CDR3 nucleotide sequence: TGTGCCAGCAGCTTAGATCTTCTGTCAGGGCGGGGGAATTCACCCCTCCACTTT. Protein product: CASSLDLLSGRGNSPLHF.